This T cell receptor beta chain appears in the sequencing data of a study of blood T cell repertoires in COVID-19. Study at large: Sites across the United States, Italy and Spain contributed samples from acute and convalescent COVID-19. T cells, B-cell-depleted T cells, or PBMCs provided the cDNA or gDNA that served as material.

The method was immunoSEQ multiplex PCR; TCRdb's version includes in-frame clones alone and lacks a portion of them. This table has under 300,000 clones, 70% to 90% appearing once. Trimming left V 0 bases short and J 4 bases short, with 9 bases between. The CDR3 runs to 15 residues. Germline assignment: CDR1 LGHNA and CDR2 YSLEER. This receptor was taken from a woman aged 25 to 39 with active or convalescent COVID-19. The chain uses TRBV4-3 and TRBJ1-4, with unresolved D. Sequences were obtained from peripheral blood. The CDR3 bases are TGCGCCAGCAGCCAAGATCAGATTGATAATGAAAAACTGTTTTTT. As protein: CASSQDQIDNEKLFF.